The 21 T cell receptor beta chains presented below share a single source sample, sequenced in a study of Tregs in tolerant kidney transplant recipients. The repertoire was sequenced with immunoSEQ multiplex PCR; TCRdb's copy has only in-frame clones and lacks some. The data contain 100,000 to 120,000 clones, nearly 90% of them singletons. This specimen consisted of CD4+ T cells from blood, obtained before the transplant. Every receptor here comes from a human donor who received a combined kidney and bone marrow transplant.

This chain connects TRBV6-5 to TRBJ1-6; 7 nucleotides agree with TRBD1. The CDR3 sequence is 13 residues long. J lost 10 bases, V lost 5 bases, and 5 bases had no gene match. Germline V lookup: CDR1 MNHEY, CDR2 SVGAGI. The CDR3 DNA sequence: TGTGCCAGCAGTGACGACAGGGACTCACCCCTCCACTTT. It yields the protein CASSDDRDSPLHF.

The genes are TRBV18 and TRBJ1-2; D is unclear. Germline lookup yields CDR1 KGHSH and CDR2 LQKENI. V was clipped by 6 bases and J by 4 bases, with 18 bases between them. This CDR3 has 15 residues. CDR3: CASSLRETDLYGYTF. The CDR3 nucleotides are TGTGCCAGCTCGCTTAGGGAGACGGATCTCTATGGCTACACCTTC.

The chain combines TRBV28 with TRBJ2-7; possibly TRBD1 for D (6 bases). Trimming cost V 2 bases and J 3 bases, with 11 bases left between them. Looked up from germline, CDR1 is MDHEN and CDR2 is SYDVKM. The CDR3 loop spans 14 amino acids. The CDR3 loop is CASSLLGQNYEQYF. The CDR3 DNA follows: TGTGCCAGCAGTTTACTCGGACAGAACTACGAGCAGTACTTC.

V usage is TRBV2 and J usage is TRBJ2-2, with 7 bases matching TRBD1. The CDR3 consists of 15 residues. CDR1 is SNHLY and CDR2 is FYNNEI in the germline V gene. V shed 8 bases and J 7 bases; nucleotides not matched to a gene: 13. DNA of the CDR3: TGTGCCAGCCATTCGGACAGGCTGGTTAGCGGGGAGCTGTTTTTT. It is translated as CASHSDRLVSGELFF.

The V and J genes are TRBV2 and TRBJ2-1, with D possibly matching TRBD2 (5 bases). Trimming pared 2 bases from V and 6 bases from J, leaving 14 bases between. This CDR3 contains 15 residues. Per the germline V gene, CDR1 is SNHLY and CDR2 is FYNNEI. CDR3 protein: CASSEPSSRSNEQFF. CDR3 DNA sequence: TGTGCCAGCAGTGAACCCTCTAGCAGGTCCAATGAGCAGTTCTTC.

This CDR3 is CASSDQTTNTEAFF. The CDR3 coding sequence is TGTGCCAGCAGTGATCAGACAACCAACACTGAAGCTTTCTTT. This sequence joins TRBV2 and TRBJ1-1; no clear D gene. The CDR3 runs to 14 residues. V dropped 3 bases and J dropped 2 bases, with 10 bases sitting between them. The V gene's germline CDR1 is SNHLY and CDR2 FYNNEI.

This clone has more than one count but fewer than ten. V usage is TRBV9 and J usage is TRBJ2-7; TRBD2 matches at 13 bases. The CDR3 contains 17 residues. The ends lost 3 bases at V and 7 bases at J; junction bases unmatched: 13. Germline V gene sequence: CDR1 SGDLS, CDR2 YYNGEE. This CDR3 is CASSGRLAGGSKSEQYF. CDR3 bases: TGTGCCAGCAGCGGACGACTAGCGGGAGGAAGTAAGTCGGAGCAGTACTTC.

This chain connects TRBV6-4 to TRBJ2-1, with 7 nucleotides matching TRBD2. The CDR3 spans 15 residues. The germline CDR1 and CDR2 sequences are MRHNA and SNTAGT. Trimming cost V 3 bases and J 8 bases; bases outside gene matches: 10. The CDR3 here is CASSESSGWVDEQFF. CDR3 coding DNA: TGTGCCAGCAGTGAGAGTAGCGGGTGGGTGGATGAGCAGTTCTTC.

This rearrangement joins TRBV6-5 to TRBJ2-7; 7 bases agree with TRBD1. CDR3 size: 15 residues. V gave up 5 bases and J gave up 3 bases; unmatched junction bases: 10. CDR1 is MNHEY and CDR2 is SVGAGI in the germline V gene. The CDR3 spells CASSRQGFSGYEQYF. CDR3 in DNA: TGTGCCAGCAGTCGACAGGGATTTAGTGGCTACGAGCAGTACTTC.

This clone is a singleton in its sample. The rearrangement joins TRBV7-7 to TRBJ2-1, with 7 bases lining up with TRBD2. With 5 bases clipped from V and 5 bases from J, the junction kept 12 bases outside the gene matches. CDR1 is SSHAT and CDR2 is FNYEAQ in the germline V gene (reference sequence). The CDR3 consists of 16 residues. DNA of the CDR3: TGTGCCAGCAGCCCTAGATTAGCGGGCCCCCACAATGAGCAGTTCTTC. This codes for CASSPRLAGPHNEQFF.

This clone has a single count. The chain joins TRBV5-1 to TRBJ2-1; 12 bases align to TRBD1. The CDR3 is 15 residues long. Germline loops: CDR1 SGHRS, CDR2 YFSETQ. V shed 0 bases, J shed 9 bases, and the junction held 4 bases outside the gene matches. CDR3 residues: CASSLAGTGGGEQFF. As DNA, the CDR3 is TGCGCCAGCAGCTTGGCCGGGACAGGGGGCGGTGAGCAGTTCTTC.

The rearrangement uses TRBV29-1 and TRBJ1-1, with D perhaps matching TRBD1 (6 bases). The V end lost 7 bases, the J end lost 2 bases, and 14 bases lay between the germline ends. Per the germline V gene, CDR1 is SQVTM and CDR2 is ANQGSEA. The CDR3 has 13 residues. CDR3 in amino acids: CSETDRPNTEAFF. In DNA form, the CDR3 reads TGCAGCGAGACGGACAGACCCAACACTGAAGCTTTCTTT.

The gene calls are TRBV28 and TRBJ2-3; 8 nucleotides line up with TRBD1. J gave up 5 bases and V 5 bases, and 0 bases lay outside the gene matches. There are 12 residues in the CDR3. CDR1 is MDHEN and CDR2 is SYDVKM in the germline V gene. DNA of the CDR3: TGTGCCAGCAGTGACAGGGGAGATACGCAGTATTTT. It is translated as CASSDRGDTQYF.

The gene calls are TRBV12-5 and TRBJ1-6; 7 bases align to TRBD1. After removal of 8 bases from V and 4 bases from J, the junction contained 8 bases not matched to a gene. Per the germline V gene, CDR1 is LGHNT and CDR2 is FRNRAP. CDR3 length: 15 amino acids. This chain's CDR3 is CASTPRTGYNSPLHF. CDR3 in DNA: TGTGCTAGTACCCCCCGGACAGGATATAATTCACCCCTCCACTTT.

The chain joins TRBV6-5 to TRBJ1-5; D possibly corresponds to TRBD1 (6 bases). The germline gives CDR1 MNHEY, CDR2 SVGAGI. The V end lost 2 bases, the J end lost 12 bases, and 23 bases lay between the germline ends. The CDR3 is 16 amino acids. The CDR3 loop reads CASSYGPPGTNSVQHF. The CDR3 DNA reads as TGTGCCAGCAGTTACGGTCCCCCCGGGACAAATTCCGTCCAGCATTTT.

The V gene is TRBV23-1, the J gene TRBJ2-6; TRBD1 aligns across 8 bases. TRBV23-1 belongs to the ORF category, with a function that is uncertain. After removal of 8 bases from V and 4 bases from J, the junction contained 10 bases not matched to a gene. The CDR3 has 16 residues. This chain's CDR3 is CASRPQGASGANVLTF. The CDR3 DNA sequence: TGCGCCAGCCGACCGCAGGGGGCATCGGGGGCCAACGTCCTGACTTTC.

The chain has TRBV7-2 and TRBJ1-2, with a tentative D call TRBD1 (6 bases). Trimming pared 5 bases from V and 5 bases from J, leaving 24 bases between. Germline CDR1 is SGHTA and CDR2 is FQGNSA. This CDR3 has 17 residues. CDR3 coding DNA: TGTGCCAGCAGCAGACATAGGACGGACAGATTAACTTATGGCTACACCTTC. Translation: CASSRHRTDRLTYGYTF.

This chain connects TRBV5-6 to TRBJ2-7; 10 nucleotides agree with TRBD1. Trimming took 4 bases from V and 6 from J; bases not matched to a gene: 10. Looked up from germline, CDR1 is SGHDT and CDR2 is YYEEEE. This CDR3 has 15 amino acids. The CDR3 DNA follows: TGTGCCAGCAGCCCTGGGACAGGGGCGATGAGCGAGCAGTACTTC. Its protein is CASSPGTGAMSEQYF.

The rearrangement joins TRBV29-1 to TRBJ1-2; a weak D match, TRBD1 (6 bases). Germline CDR1 reads SQVTM; CDR2 reads ANQGSEA. Trimming stripped 6 bases from V and 8 bases from J, with 16 bases between. This CDR3 is built from 12 residues. The DNA of the CDR3 is TGCAGCGTCTCCTGGGACATTAAAGGCTACACCTTC. Its protein product is CSVSWDIKGYTF.

On this clone: Other DNA sequences of this sample code for an identical CDR3. J is TRBJ2-3 and V is TRBV5-4; no reliable D call. The CDR3 sequence is 14 residues long. CDR1 and CDR2 (germline): SGHNT, YYREEE (reference sequence). Trimming shortened V by 0 bases and J by 2 bases, and 7 bases separated the two germline ends. CDR3 loop: CASSLGQNTDTQYF. CDR3 DNA sequence: TGTGCCAGCAGCTTGGGACAAAACACAGATACGCAGTATTTT.

The chain carries TRBV18 and TRBJ2-3; 8 bases are a match to TRBD2. The germline gives CDR1 KGHSH, CDR2 LQKENI. The V gene end was trimmed by 2 bases and the J gene end by 0 bases; junction bases not matched to a gene: 7. The CDR3 length is 17 residues. CDR3 amino acids: CASSPGRAGGSTDTQYF. In DNA form, the CDR3 reads TGTGCCAGCTCACCAGGGCGCGCGGGGGGTAGCACAGATACGCAGTATTTT.